This entry lists 27 T cell receptor beta chains sequenced from one sample in a study of beta chain features in type 1 diabetes. Expressed TCRB transcripts got sequenced, as all isolated RNA was reverse transcribed. The data were produced by immunoSEQ multiplex PCR, yet TCRdb's version contains in-frame clones alone and is incomplete. The table lists 500,000 to 800,000 clones, about an eighth of them singletons. These TCRs are of unknown antigen specificity. Study-wide results and limits: TCRB CDR3s from Type 1 diabetes patients were moderately but significantly shorter in all four CD4+ subsets.

What was sequenced was naive CD4+ T cells from blood. The receptors here all came from a young man with type 1 diabetes.

The sample holds a few counts of this clone. This rearrangement joins TRBV28 to TRBJ1-5; D ambiguous. Trimming took off 5 bases at V and 0 bases at J, with 11 bases between the two ends. Germline V gene sequence: CDR1 MDHEN, CDR2 SYDVKM. The CDR3 runs to 15 residues. The CDR3 loop reads CASSQGRGSNQPQHF. The DNA for the CDR3 is TGTGCCAGCAGTCAAGGACGAGGTAGCAATCAGCCCCAGCATTTT.

The V and J genes are TRBV30 and TRBJ1-3; the D is unclear. The CDR3 is 13 residues long. In germline, CDR1 is GTSNPN, CDR2 SVGIG (reference sequence). Between the trimmed V and J ends, which lost 0 bases and 4 bases, there was a span of 7 bases. The CDR3 DNA sequence: TGTGCCTGGAGTGTAGGGCAGGGAAACACCATATATTTT. Translation: CAWSVGQGNTIYF.

A note on this clone: Germline and junction disagree at one end, which may indicate a read error. This rearrangement joins TRBV2 to TRBJ2-2; TRBD1 matches at 7 bases. The CDR3 loop spans 13 amino acids. The germline V gene encodes CDR1 SNHLY and CDR2 FYNNEI. The CDR3 is CAGRGFSGGELFF. The CDR3 DNA follows: TGTGCCGGCAGGGGGTTCTCGGGCGGGGAGCTGTTTTTT. Drawing the rest from reference TRBV2 and TRBJ2-2, the complete variable domain is EPEVTQTPSHQVTQMGQEVILRCVPISNHLYFYWYRQILGQKVEFLVSFYNNEISEKSEIFDDQFSVERPDGSNFTLKIRSTKLEDSAMYFCAGRGFSGGELFFGEGSRLTVL.

This chain connects TRBV5-6 to TRBJ2-3; D not resolved. Germline lookup yields CDR1 SGHDT and CDR2 YYEEEE. V was clipped by 2 bases and J by 2 bases, with 12 bases between them. The CDR3 is 15 amino acids. The CDR3 loop is CASSFFGRNTDTQYF. CDR3 nucleotide sequence: TGTGCCAGCAGCTTCTTTGGACGTAACACAGATACGCAGTATTTT.

This clone was recorded a few times. The chain is built from TRBV19 and TRBJ2-2, with D maybe TRBD1 (5 bases). The V end was cut by 7 bases, the J end by 3 bases, with 12 bases between. Germline loops: CDR1 LNHDA, CDR2 SQIVND (reference sequence). CDR3 size: 14 residues. The CDR3 protein is CASTMGHYTGELFF. CDR3 bases: TGTGCCAGTACCATGGGGCACTACACCGGGGAGCTGTTTTTT.

In this sample, this clone turned up a few times. The chain has TRBV29-1 and TRBJ1-2, with TRBD1 identical over 8 bases. Per germline, CDR1 SQVTM and CDR2 ANQGSEA. CDR3 length equals 16 residues. V shed 1 base, J shed 5 bases, and the junction held 12 bases outside the gene matches. The CDR3: CSVEAGLGQGPYGYTF. CDR3 bases: TGCAGCGTTGAAGCCGGACTAGGACAGGGCCCTTATGGCTACACCTTC. The full variable domain, rest sourced from reference TRBV29-1 and TRBJ1-2, is SAVISQKPSRDICQRGTSLTIQCQVDSQVTMMFWYRQQPGQSLTLIATANQGSEATYESGFVIDKFPISRPNLTFSTLTVSNMSPEDSSIYLCSVEAGLGQGPYGYTFGSGTRLTVV.

This clone was seen only a few times. The V gene is TRBV6-1, the J gene TRBJ2-4; a possible D gene is TRBD1 (5 bases). The CDR3 has 14 residues. The V end was cut by 3 bases, the J end by 6 bases, with 12 bases between. The germline gives CDR1 MNHNS, CDR2 SASEGT. This CDR3 is CASSDGQTLNIQYF. The DNA for the CDR3 is TGTGCCAGCAGTGATGGACAAACCCTAAACATTCAGTACTTC.

This clone turned up a few times. The V gene is TRBV19, the J gene TRBJ1-6; 7 nucleotides align to TRBD1. There are 15 residues in the CDR3. V was clipped by 1 base and J by 8 bases; unmatched bases: 5. CDR1 is LNHDA and CDR2 is SQIVND in the germline V gene (reference sequence). The CDR3 spells CASSIVGGGYSPLHF. The CDR3 DNA follows: TGTGCCAGTAGTATAGTAGGGGGCGGATATTCACCCCTCCACTTT.

V and J are TRBV25-1 and TRBJ1-4; D might be TRBD1 (6 bases). The germline V gene encodes CDR1 MGHDK and CDR2 SYGVNS. The V gene lost 5 bases and the J gene lost 6 bases, with 19 bases spanning the gap. This CDR3 comprises 16 residues. The CDR3, as DNA: TGTGCCAGCAGTCACCTGGGCAGGGGTGGTGATGAAAAACTGTTTTTT. This translates into CASSHLGRGGDEKLFF. Supplemented by reference TRBV25-1 and TRBJ1-4, the full variable domain reads EADIYQTPRYLVIGTGKKITLECSQTMGHDKMYWYQQDPGMELHLIHYSYGVNSTEKGDLSSESTVSRIRTEHFPLTLESARPSHTSQYLCASSHLGRGGDEKLFFGSGTQLSVL.

This chain connects TRBV12-5 to TRBJ1-4, with D hard to call. Germline CDR1 LGHNT, CDR2 FRNRAP. Trimming took 6 bases from V and 4 from J, leaving 6 bases between them. CDR3 length: 12 amino acids. Here the CDR3 DNA reads TGTGCTAGTGGGGAAGTTAATGAAAAACTGTTTTTT. This sequence encodes CASGEVNEKLFF.

This clone was found a few times. The chain is built from TRBV7-2 and TRBJ1-1, with D uncertain. V lost 1 base, J lost 5 bases, and 11 bases lay in between. CDR1 is SGHTA, CDR2 FQGNSA, per germline. This CDR3 contains 14 residues. CDR3 coding DNA: TGTGCCAGCAGCTTAGAGGGTTTAGGAACTGAAGCTTTCTTT. Amino acid sequence: CASSLEGLGTEAFF.

This clone has only a few counts. This chain connects TRBV30 to TRBJ1-5; the D is unclear. Trimming removed 2 bases from V and 6 bases from J, with 8 bases in between. Germline V gene sequence: CDR1 GTSNPN, CDR2 SVGIG (reference sequence). There are 12 residues in the CDR3. CDR3 sequence: CAWSRGPQPQHF. In nucleotides, the CDR3 is TGTGCCTGGAGTCGAGGGCCTCAGCCCCAGCATTTT.

This clone has a single count. The J gene is TRBJ2-5, the V gene TRBV19; TRBD2 matches at 9 bases. Germline V lookup: CDR1 LNHDA, CDR2 SQIVND (reference sequence). J was trimmed by 2 bases and V by 3 bases; bases with no gene match: 7. The CDR3 is 16 residues long. CDR3 residues: CASSIVAGASQETQYF. The DNA for the CDR3 is TGTGCCAGTAGTATCGTAGCGGGGGCTTCGCAAGAGACCCAGTACTTC.

This clone has more than one count but fewer than ten. The J gene is TRBJ2-1, the V gene TRBV30, with TRBD1 matching 7 bases. This CDR3 comprises 14 residues. Germline-derived CDR1 and CDR2 are GTSNPN and SVGIG (reference sequence). V lost 4 bases and J lost 2; bases outside the gene matches: 5. The CDR3 sequence: CAWTTGAAYNEQFF. The CDR3 DNA reads as TGTGCCTGGACTACAGGGGCGGCCTACAATGAGCAGTTCTTC.

CDR3 amino acids: CASSFGQGGGPSGELFF. The DNA of the CDR3 is TGTGCCAGCAGTTTCGGACAGGGAGGTGGTCCCTCCGGGGAGCTGTTTTTT. The chain couples TRBV5-6 to TRBJ2-2, with TRBD1 matching over 8 bases. V trimming: 5 bases; J trimming: 6 bases; junction bases outside the gene matches: 15. Germline V gene data show CDR1 as SGHDT and CDR2 as YYEEEE. The CDR3 spans 17 residues.

In its sample, this clone was seen a few times. The chain combines TRBV30 with TRBJ1-4; weak D call: TRBD1 (6 bases). The germline V gene has CDR1 GTSNPN and CDR2 SVGIG (reference sequence). The CDR3 is made up of 15 amino acids. V lost 2 bases and J lost 8, with 18 bases in between. The CDR3 nucleotides read TGTGCCTGGAGTTATGGCGGCAGGGGCTCCGAAAAACTGTTTTTT. It specifies CAWSYGGRGSEKLFF.

A few counts support this clone. This chain links TRBV6-5 with TRBJ1-2; TRBD1 is a possible D gene (5 bases). The germline gives CDR1 MNHEY, CDR2 SVGAGI. With 4 bases removed from V and 4 bases from J, the gap between germline ends came to 10 bases. This CDR3 spans 13 amino acids. CDR3: CASSLAGPYGYTF. DNA for the CDR3: TGTGCCAGCAGTTTGGCGGGGCCCTATGGCTACACCTTC.

This clone was picked up a small number of times. The gene calls are TRBV19 and TRBJ2-3, with 8 bases identical to TRBD2. Per germline, CDR1 LNHDA and CDR2 SQIVND (reference sequence). Germline trimming cut 6 bases from V and 3 bases from J; bases unmatched to any gene: 8. This CDR3 is built from 15 residues. The CDR3 sequence is CASSPAAGGTDTQYF. The CDR3 coding sequence is TGTGCCAGTAGCCCCGCCGCGGGGGGAACAGATACGCAGTATTTT.

This clone turned up a few times. V is TRBV7-9 and J is TRBJ2-3; the match to TRBD2 covers 7 bases. The V gene end was trimmed by 5 bases and the J gene end by 2 bases; junction bases not matched to a gene: 10. Germline CDR1 reads SEHNR; CDR2 reads FQNEAQ (reference sequence). The CDR3 sequence is 16 residues long. CDR3 region: CASSRTAGEITDTQYF. The CDR3 DNA reads as TGTGCCAGCAGCCGGACGGCGGGGGAGATCACAGATACGCAGTATTTT.

In this sample, this clone turned up a few times. This specimen includes other DNA sequences encoding the same CDR3. The chain uses TRBV30 and TRBJ2-7, with 8 positions matching TRBD1. CDR1 and CDR2 (germline): GTSNPN, SVGIG (reference sequence). This CDR3 has 12 residues. The J segment lost 2 bases and the V segment lost 4 bases, leaving 1 base of the junction unmatched. The CDR3: CAWTGGAYEQYF. The CDR3 nucleotides read TGTGCCTGGACAGGGGGCGCCTACGAGCAGTACTTC.

This clone turned up a few times. The rearrangement uses TRBV5-1 and TRBJ2-3, with 7 nucleotides matching TRBD1. The CDR3 is 16 residues long. Per germline, CDR1 SGHRS and CDR2 YFSETQ. Trimming at V came to 2 bases and at J to 2 bases, leaving 8 bases not matched to a gene. The CDR3 DNA is TGCGCCAGCAGCTTTCAAGGGGACAGAAACACAGATACGCAGTATTTT. As protein: CASSFQGDRNTDTQYF.

The chain couples TRBV9 to TRBJ2-6, with D possibly being TRBD1 or TRBD2 (6 bases each). The germline V gene encodes CDR1 SGDLS and CDR2 YYNGEE. V shed 4 bases and J shed 0 bases, with 20 bases lying between them. CDR3 length: 19 amino acids. CDR3 protein: CASSPRGPAGGSGANVLTF. The CDR3 DNA follows: TGTGCCAGCAGCCCCCGGGGGCCCGCTGGGGGCTCTGGGGCCAACGTCCTGACTTTC.

This clone turned up a few times. CDR3 in DNA: TGTGCCTCGGGCCCGAGGGACAGGTCGTCCGACGAGCAGTACTTC. As protein: CASGPRDRSSDEQYF. The rearrangement uses TRBV10-3 and TRBJ2-7; 8 nucleotides match TRBD1. CDR3 length: 15 residues. The V gene's germline CDR1 is ENHRY and CDR2 SYGVKD. Trimming cost V 11 bases and J 5 bases; bases outside gene matches: 17.

The rearrangement links TRBV5-1 to TRBJ1-6; D might be TRBD1 (6 bases). Germline V gene lookup returns CDR1 SGHRS and CDR2 YFSETQ. V was cut by 0 bases and J by 6 bases, with 10 bases left in between. This CDR3 has 15 residues. CDR3 coding DNA: TGCGCCAGCAGCTTGGAGGAGGGGGTTAATTCACCCCTCCACTTT. This sequence encodes CASSLEEGVNSPLHF.

The V gene is TRBV29-1, the J gene TRBJ1-2, with TRBD1 matching over 9 bases. In germline, CDR1 is SQVTM, CDR2 ANQGSEA. Trimming removed 6 bases from V and 4 bases from J; junction bases left unmatched: 12. The CDR3 totals 15 residues. CDR3 sequence reads: CSVAPPGTGTYGYTF. The CDR3 DNA follows: TGCAGCGTCGCCCCCCCCGGGACAGGGACCTATGGCTACACCTTC.

The chain joins TRBV4-2 to TRBJ2-7; TRBD1 might be the D (5 bases). Trimming left V 0 bases short and J 6 bases short, with 18 bases between. Germline assignment: CDR1 LGHNA and CDR2 YNFKEQ. The CDR3 is 16 amino acids. The CDR3, as DNA: TGTGCCAGCAGCCAAGATCAGGAGACAGACTTCGCCGAGCAGTACTTC. Amino acids: CASSQDQETDFAEQYF.

V and J are TRBV4-3 and TRBJ1-2; a weak D match, TRBD1 (5 bases). CDR3 size: 18 residues. CDR1 LGHNA and CDR2 YSLEER come from the germline V gene. Trimming left V 0 bases short and J 5 bases short, with 22 bases between. For the CDR3, the DNA is TGCGCCAGCAGCCAAGATCTGGGGCAGGGTGGGAGGTTGTATGGCTACACCTTC. As protein: CASSQDLGQGGRLYGYTF.